The 2 T cell receptor beta chains reported below all come from one sample, sequenced in a study of technical replicates of blood from several donors. The assay was immunoSEQ multiplex PCR, and TCRdb's table has in-frame clones only and misses some. The repertoire holds 55,000 to 80,000 clones, with 95% to 98% as singletons. Sequenced input: T cells isolated from PBMCs. The receptor source for this set is a human donor in good health.

The chain employs TRBV2 and TRBJ1-4; D might be TRBD1 (6 bases). The V gene's germline CDR1 is SNHLY and CDR2 FYNNEI. Trimming stripped 9 bases from V and 7 bases from J, with 15 bases between. There are 13 residues in the CDR3. Written as DNA, the CDR3 is TGTGCCAGACGGGACACTGGGGGTGAAAAACTGTTTTTT. Translating it yields CARRDTGGEKLFF. The variable domain in full, with the rest retrieved from reference TRBV2 and TRBJ1-4, is EPEVTQTPSHQVTQMGQEVILRCVPISNHLYFYWYRQILGQKVEFLVSFYNNEISEKSEIFDDQFSVERPDGSNFTLKIRSTKLEDSAMYFCARRDTGGEKLFFGSGTQLSVL.

The chain combines TRBV18 with TRBJ2-5; 7 positions agree with TRBD1. Looked up from germline, CDR1 is KGHSH and CDR2 is LQKENI. CDR3 length: 15 residues. V was clipped by 4 bases and J by 5 bases; unmatched bases: 10. As DNA, the CDR3 is TGTGCCAGCTCACGCTCGAGAGGGGGCCTCGAGACCCAGTACTTC. Its protein product is CASSRSRGGLETQYF. The full variable domain, completed using reference TRBV18 and TRBJ2-5, is NAGVMQNPRHLVRRRGQEARLRCSPMKGHSHVYWYRQLPEEGLKFMVYLQKENIIDESGMPKERFSAEFPKEGPSILRIQQVVRGDSAAYFCASSRSRGGLETQYFGPGTRLLVL.